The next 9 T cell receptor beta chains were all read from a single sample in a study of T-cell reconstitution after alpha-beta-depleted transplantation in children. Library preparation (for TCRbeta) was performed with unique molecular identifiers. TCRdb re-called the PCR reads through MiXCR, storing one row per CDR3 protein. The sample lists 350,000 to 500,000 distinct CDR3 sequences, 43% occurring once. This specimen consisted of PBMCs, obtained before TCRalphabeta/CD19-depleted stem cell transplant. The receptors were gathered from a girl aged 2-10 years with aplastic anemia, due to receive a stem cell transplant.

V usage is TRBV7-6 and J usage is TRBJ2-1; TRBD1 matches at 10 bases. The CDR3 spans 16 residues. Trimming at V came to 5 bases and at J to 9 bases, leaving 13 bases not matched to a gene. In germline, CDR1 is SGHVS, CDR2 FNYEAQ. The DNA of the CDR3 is TGTGCCAGCAGCCACGCGGTCGGGACAGGGGAGGGTGAGCAGTTCTTC. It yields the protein CASSHAVGTGEGEQFF.

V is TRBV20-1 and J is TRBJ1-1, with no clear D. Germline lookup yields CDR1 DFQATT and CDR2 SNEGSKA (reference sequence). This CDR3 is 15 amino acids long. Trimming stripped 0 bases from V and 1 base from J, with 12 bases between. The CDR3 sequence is CSARDGGTGNTEAFF. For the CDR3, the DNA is TGCAGTGCTAGAGACGGAGGAACGGGGAACACTGAAGCTTTCTTT.

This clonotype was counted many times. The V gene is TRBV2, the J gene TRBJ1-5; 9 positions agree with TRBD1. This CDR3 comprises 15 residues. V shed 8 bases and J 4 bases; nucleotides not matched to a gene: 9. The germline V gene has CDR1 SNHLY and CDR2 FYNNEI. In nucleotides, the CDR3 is TGTGCCAGCCGACCCGGAGGGACAGGGAATCAGCCCCAGCATTTT. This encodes CASRPGGTGNQPQHF.

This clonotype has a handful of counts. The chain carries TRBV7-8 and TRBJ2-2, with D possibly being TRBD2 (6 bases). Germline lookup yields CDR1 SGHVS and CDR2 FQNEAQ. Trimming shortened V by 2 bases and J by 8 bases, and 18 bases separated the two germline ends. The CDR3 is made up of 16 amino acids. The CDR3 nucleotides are TGTGCCAGCAGCTTATTAGCGGCTGGTGGGGTAGGGGAGCTGTTTTTT. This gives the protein CASSLLAAGGVGELFF.

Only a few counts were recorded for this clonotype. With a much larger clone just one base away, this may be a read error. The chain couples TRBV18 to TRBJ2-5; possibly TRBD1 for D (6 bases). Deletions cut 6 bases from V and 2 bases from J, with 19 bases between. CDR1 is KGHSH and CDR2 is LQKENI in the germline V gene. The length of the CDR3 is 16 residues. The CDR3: CASSPAQDSRQETQYF. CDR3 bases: TGTGCCAGCTCTCCCGCGCAGGACAGCCGTCAAGAGACCCAGTACTTC.

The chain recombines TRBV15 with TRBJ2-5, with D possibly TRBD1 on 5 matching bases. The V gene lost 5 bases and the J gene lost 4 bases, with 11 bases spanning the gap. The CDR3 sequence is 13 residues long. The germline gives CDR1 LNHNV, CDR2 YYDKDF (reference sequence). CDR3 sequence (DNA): TGTGCCACCAGCTCCAGGGTTTCAGAGACCCAGTACTTC. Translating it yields CATSSRVSETQYF.

The CDR3 loop reads CASSPPDGLAGYTF. As DNA, the CDR3 is TGTGCCAGCTCACCACCGGACGGGTTGGCAGGCTACACCTTC. The V gene is TRBV18, the J gene TRBJ1-2, with D uncertain. The CDR3 length is 14 residues. V lost 0 bases, J lost 8 bases, and 13 bases lay in between. Germline V lookup: CDR1 KGHSH, CDR2 LQKENI.

CDR3 in DNA: TGCGCCAGCAGCCAATCCCAGGGTAATGAAAAACTGTTTTTT. Its protein is CASSQSQGNEKLFF. V gene TRBV4-3 combines with J gene TRBJ1-4; the D gene is possibly TRBD1 (5 bases). Germline CDR1 LGHNA, CDR2 YSLEER. The CDR3 is made up of 14 amino acids. V lost 2 bases, J lost 4 bases, and 8 bases lay in between.

CDR3 sequence: CASTGTGTREQYF. The DNA for the CDR3 is TGTGCCAGCACCGGGACAGGGACAAGGGAGCAGTACTTC. The chain uses TRBV28 and TRBJ2-7, with 9 bases aligning to TRBD1. After removal of 7 bases from V and 7 bases from J, the junction contained 8 bases not matched to a gene. CDR1 is MDHEN and CDR2 is SYDVKM in the germline V gene. The CDR3 covers 13 residues.